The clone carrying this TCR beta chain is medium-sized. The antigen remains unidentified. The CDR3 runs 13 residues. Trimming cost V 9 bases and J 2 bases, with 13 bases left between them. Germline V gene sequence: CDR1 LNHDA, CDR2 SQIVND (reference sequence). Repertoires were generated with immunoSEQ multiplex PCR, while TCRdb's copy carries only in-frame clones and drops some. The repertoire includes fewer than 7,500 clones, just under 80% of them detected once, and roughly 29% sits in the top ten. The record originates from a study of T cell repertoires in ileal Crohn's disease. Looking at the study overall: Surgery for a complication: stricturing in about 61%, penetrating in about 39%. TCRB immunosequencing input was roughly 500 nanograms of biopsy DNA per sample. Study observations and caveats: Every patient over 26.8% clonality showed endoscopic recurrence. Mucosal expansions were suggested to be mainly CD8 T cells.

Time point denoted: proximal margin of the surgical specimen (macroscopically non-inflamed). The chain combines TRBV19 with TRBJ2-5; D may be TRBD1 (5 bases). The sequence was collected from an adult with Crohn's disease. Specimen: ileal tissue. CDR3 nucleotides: TGTGCCAGCTCGGACACTGCGCAAGAGACCCAGTACTTC. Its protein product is CASSDTAQETQYF.